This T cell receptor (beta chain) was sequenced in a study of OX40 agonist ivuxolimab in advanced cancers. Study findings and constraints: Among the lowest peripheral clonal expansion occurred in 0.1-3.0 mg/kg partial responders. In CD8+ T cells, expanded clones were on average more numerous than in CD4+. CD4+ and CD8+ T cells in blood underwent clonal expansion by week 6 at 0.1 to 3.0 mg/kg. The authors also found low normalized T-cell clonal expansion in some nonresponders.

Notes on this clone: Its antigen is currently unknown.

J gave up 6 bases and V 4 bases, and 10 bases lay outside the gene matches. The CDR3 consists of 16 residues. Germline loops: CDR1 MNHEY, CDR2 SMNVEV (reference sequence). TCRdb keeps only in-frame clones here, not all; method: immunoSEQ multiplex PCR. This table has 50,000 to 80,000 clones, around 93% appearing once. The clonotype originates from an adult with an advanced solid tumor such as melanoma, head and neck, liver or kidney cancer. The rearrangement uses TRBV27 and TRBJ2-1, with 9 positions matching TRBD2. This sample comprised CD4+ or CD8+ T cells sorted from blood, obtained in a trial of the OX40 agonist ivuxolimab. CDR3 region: CASSSFTGLAVNEQFF. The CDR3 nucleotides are TGTGCCAGCAGTTCATTCACGGGACTAGCAGTCAATGAGCAGTTCTTC.